The clone carrying this T cell receptor beta chain has a single count. Its antigen is as yet unknown. This specimen belongs to a study of OX40 agonist ivuxolimab in advanced cancers. Study-wide context: A male proportion of approximately 83% was recorded, with mean age roughly 60 years and range roughly 23 to 90. Of the participants, 40% had some prior anti-PD-1, anti-PD-L1 or anti-CTLA-4 therapy, which was allowed. Study-level points and caveats: At doses 0.1 to 3.0 mg/kg, CD4+ and CD8+ clones expanded.

Some clones are missing from TCRdb's copy, which holds only in-frame ones; the method was immunoSEQ multiplex PCR. Of roughly 150,000 clones in the sample, approximately 94% were seen once. V gave up 2 bases and J gave up 6 bases, with 19 bases separating them. The germline V gene encodes CDR1 SGHDN and CDR2 FVKESK. This CDR3 has 17 residues. This chain connects TRBV14 to TRBJ2-2; D remains ambiguous. The source of this sequence is an adult with an advanced solid tumor such as melanoma, head and neck, liver or kidney cancer. The specimen comprised CD4+ or CD8+ T cells sorted from blood, sampled in a trial of the OX40 agonist ivuxolimab. The CDR3: CASSQLMRSSRPGELFF. The CDR3 DNA reads as TGTGCCAGCAGCCAATTAATGAGATCATCTCGTCCCGGGGAGCTGTTTTTT.